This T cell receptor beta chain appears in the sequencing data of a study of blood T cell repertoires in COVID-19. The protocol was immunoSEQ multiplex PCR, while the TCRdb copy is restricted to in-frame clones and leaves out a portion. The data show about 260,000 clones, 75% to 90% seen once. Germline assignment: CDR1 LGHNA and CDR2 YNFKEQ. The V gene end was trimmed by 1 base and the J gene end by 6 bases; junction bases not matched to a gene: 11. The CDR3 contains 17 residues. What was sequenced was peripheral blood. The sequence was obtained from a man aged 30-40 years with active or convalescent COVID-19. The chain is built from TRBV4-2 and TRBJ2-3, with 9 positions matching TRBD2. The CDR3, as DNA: TGTGCCAGCAGCCAAGTAGAAATTGCGGGGGGGCTGGATACGCAGTATTTT. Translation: CASSQVEIAGGLDTQYF.